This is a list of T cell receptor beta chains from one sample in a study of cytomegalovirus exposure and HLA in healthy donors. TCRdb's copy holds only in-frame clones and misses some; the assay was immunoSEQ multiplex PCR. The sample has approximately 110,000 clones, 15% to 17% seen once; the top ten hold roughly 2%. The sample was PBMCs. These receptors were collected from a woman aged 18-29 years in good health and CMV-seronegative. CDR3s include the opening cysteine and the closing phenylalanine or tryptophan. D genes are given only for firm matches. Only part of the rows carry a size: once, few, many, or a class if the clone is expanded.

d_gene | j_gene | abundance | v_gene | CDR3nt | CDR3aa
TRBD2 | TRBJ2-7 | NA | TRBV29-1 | TGCAGCGTTGCCCCCAGACTAGCGGGACCCTACGAGCAGTACTTC | CSVAPRLAGPYEQYF
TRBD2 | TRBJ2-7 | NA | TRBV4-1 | TGCGCCAGCAGCCAAGAGGCTCGCGGGGGGGCCTACGAGCAGTACTTC | CASSQEARGGAYEQYF
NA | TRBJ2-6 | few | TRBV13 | TGTGCCAGCAGCTCGTACCTACAAGAGTCAGAAACAGCTGGGGCCAACGTCCTGACTTTC | CASSSYLQESETAGANVLTF
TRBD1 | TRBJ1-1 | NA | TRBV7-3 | TGTGCCAGCAGTTCAGGGGGGAACACTGAAGCTTTCTTT | CASSSGGNTEAFF
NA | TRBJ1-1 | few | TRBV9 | TGTGCCAGCAGCAAAGAGGCAGGGGCCCAAGAGAACACTGAAGCTTTCTTT | CASSKEAGAQENTEAFF
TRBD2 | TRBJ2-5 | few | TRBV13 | TGTGCCAGCAGCCTCCCGGCGGGAGCGGGAGGGCCCTCGGAGACCCAGTACTTC | CASSLPAGAGGPSETQYF
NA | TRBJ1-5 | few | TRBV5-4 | TGTGCCAGCAGCTTTGAACCAGGGTCTCAGCCCCAGCATTTT | CASSFEPGSQPQHF
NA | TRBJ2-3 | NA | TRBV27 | TGTGCCAGCAGTTTCGTCCCGACAGATACGCAGTATTTT | CASSFVPTDTQYF
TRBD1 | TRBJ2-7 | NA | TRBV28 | TGTGCCAGCAGTTTATCCACGGGGACAGGGTCTTACGAGCAGTACTTC | CASSLSTGTGSYEQYF
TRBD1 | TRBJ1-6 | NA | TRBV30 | TGTGCCTGGAGGGACAGGAATAATTCACCCCTCCACTTT | CAWRDRNNSPLHF
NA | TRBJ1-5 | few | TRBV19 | TGTGCCAGTAGTATAGGCGGGGGCGGTCAGCCCCAGCATTTT | CASSIGGGGQPQHF
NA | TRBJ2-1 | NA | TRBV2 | TGTGCCAGCAGGGGTAAGACTAACAATGAGCAGTTCTTC | CASRGKTNNEQFF
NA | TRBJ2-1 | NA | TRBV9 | TGTGCCAGCAGCGTACAGGGGCATGAGCAGTTCTTC | CASSVQGHEQFF
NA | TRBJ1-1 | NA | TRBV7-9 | TGTGCCAGCAGCTTAGGACTGGACACTGAAGCTTTCTTT | CASSLGLDTEAFF
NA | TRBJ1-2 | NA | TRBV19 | TGTGCCAGTACCCTCAGGGAAAACTATGGCTACACCTTC | CASTLRENYGYTF
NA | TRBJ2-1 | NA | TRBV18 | TGTGCCAGCTCATTAGGAAGGGGCGATGAGCAGTTCTTC | CASSLGRGDEQFF
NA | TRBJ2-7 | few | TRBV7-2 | TGTGCCAGCAGCCTACCGACCAGGCAGCCCTCCTACGAGCAGTACTTC | CASSLPTRQPSYEQYF
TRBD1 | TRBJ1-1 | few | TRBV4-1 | TGCGCCAGCAGCCAAGATAGGGCCGGGACAGGTTGGAAAGCTTTCTTT | CASSQDRAGTGWKAFF
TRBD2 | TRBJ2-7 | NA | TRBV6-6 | TGTGCCAGCAGTTATCCTAGCGGGAGGGACGAGCAGTACTTC | CASSYPSGRDEQYF
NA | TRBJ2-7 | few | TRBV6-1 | TGTGCCAGCAGTACAGTTTCGAGCTCCTACGAGCAGTACTTC | CASSTVSSSYEQYF
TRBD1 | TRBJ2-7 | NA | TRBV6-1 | TGTGCCAGCAGAGGGGACAGGGGAGCCTACGAGCAGTACTTC | CASRGDRGAYEQYF
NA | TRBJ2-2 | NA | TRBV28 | TGTGCCAGCAGGTATTACCAGGGCACCGGGGAGCTGTTTTTT | CASRYYQGTGELFF
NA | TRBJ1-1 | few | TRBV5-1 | TGCGCCAGCAGCGGAGGGGCGCCTAACACTGAAGCTTTCTTT | CASSGGAPNTEAFF
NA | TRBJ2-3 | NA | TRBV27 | TGTGCCAGCAGCCGCGGGACGGGCGGCACAGATACGCAGTATTTT | CASSRGTGGTDTQYF
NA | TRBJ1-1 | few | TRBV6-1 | TGTGCCAGCAGTACACGAGGGAACACTGAAGCTTTCTTT | CASSTRGNTEAFF
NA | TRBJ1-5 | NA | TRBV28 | TGTGCCAGCAGTTTATATCTTAGCAATCAGCCCCAGCATTTT | CASSLYLSNQPQHF
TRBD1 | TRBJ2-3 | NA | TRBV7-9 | TGTGCCAGCTGGGGACAGGGGCCTGATACGCAGTATTTT | CASWGQGPDTQYF
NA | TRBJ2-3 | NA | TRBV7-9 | TGTGCCAGCAGCTTACCGGAGGGGGATACGCAGTATTTT | CASSLPEGDTQYF
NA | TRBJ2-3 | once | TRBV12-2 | TGTGCAAGTCGCTTAGCGCTAATGGGCCTTAATAGACGCACAGATACGCAGTATTTT | CASRLALMGLNRRTDTQYF
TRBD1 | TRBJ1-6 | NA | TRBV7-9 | TGTGCCAGCAGCCCGGGGGACAGCAATTCACCCCTCCACTTT | CASSPGDSNSPLHF
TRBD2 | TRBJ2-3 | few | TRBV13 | TGTGCCAGCAACAGGGCGGGAGGGCCATCAGATACGCAGTATTTT | CASNRAGGPSDTQYF
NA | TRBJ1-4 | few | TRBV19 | TGTGCCAGTAGTCCCAGTTCGGTCGGGCTGAAGCGGGCTAATGAAAAACTGTTTTTT | CASSPSSVGLKRANEKLFF
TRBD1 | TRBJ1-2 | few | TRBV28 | TGTGCCAGCAGTTTGCTGGACAGGGGGCATGGCTACACCTTC | CASSLLDRGHGYTF